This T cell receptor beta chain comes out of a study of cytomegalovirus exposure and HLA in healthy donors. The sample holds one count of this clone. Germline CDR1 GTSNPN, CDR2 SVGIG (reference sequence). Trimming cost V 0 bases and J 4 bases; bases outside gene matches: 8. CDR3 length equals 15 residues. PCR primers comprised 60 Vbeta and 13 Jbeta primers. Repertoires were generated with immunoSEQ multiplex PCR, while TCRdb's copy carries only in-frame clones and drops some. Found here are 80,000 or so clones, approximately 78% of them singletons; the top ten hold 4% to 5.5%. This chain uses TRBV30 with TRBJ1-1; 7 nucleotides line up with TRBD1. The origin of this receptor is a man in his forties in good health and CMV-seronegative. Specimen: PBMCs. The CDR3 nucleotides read TGTGCCTGGAGTGTAGACAGGGTGGGGAGCACTGAAGCTTTCTTT. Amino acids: CAWSVDRVGSTEAFF.